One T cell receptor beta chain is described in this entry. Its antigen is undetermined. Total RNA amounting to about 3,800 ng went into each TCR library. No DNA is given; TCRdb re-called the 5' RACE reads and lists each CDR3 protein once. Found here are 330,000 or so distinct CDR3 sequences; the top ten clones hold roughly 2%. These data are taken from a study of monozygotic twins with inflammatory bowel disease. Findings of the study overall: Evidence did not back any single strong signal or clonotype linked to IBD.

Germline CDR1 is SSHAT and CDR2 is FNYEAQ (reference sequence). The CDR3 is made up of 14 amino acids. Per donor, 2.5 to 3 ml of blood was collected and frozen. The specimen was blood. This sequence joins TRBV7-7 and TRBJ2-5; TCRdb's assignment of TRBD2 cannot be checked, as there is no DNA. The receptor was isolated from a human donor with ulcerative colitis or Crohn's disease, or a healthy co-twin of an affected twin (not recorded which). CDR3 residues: CASSSEAGVETQYF. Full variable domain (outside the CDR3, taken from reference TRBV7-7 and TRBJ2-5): GAGVSQSPRYKVTKRGQDVTLRCDPISSHATLYWYQQALGQGPEFLTYFNYEAQPDKSGLPSDRFSAERPEGSISTLTIQRTEQRDSAMYRCASSSEAGVETQYFGPGTRLLVL.